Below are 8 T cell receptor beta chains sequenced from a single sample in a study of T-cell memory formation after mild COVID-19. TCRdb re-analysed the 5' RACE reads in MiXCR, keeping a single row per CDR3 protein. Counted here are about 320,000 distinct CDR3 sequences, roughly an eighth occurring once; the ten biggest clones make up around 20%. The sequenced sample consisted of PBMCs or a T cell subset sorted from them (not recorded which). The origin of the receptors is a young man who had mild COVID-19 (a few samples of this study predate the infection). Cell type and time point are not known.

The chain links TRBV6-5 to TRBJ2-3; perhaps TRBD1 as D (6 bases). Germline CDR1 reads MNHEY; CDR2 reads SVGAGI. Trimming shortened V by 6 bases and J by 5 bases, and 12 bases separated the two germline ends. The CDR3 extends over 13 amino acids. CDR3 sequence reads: CASRRGFGDTQYF. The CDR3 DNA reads TGTGCCAGCAGGAGGGGGTTTGGAGATACGCAGTATTTT.

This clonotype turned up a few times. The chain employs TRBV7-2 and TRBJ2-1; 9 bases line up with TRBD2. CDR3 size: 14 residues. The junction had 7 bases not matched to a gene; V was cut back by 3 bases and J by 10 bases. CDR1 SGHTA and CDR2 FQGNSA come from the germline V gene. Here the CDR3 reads CASSLMRGGHEQFF. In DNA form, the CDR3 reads TGTGCCAGCAGCTTGATGCGGGGGGGCCACGAGCAGTTCTTC.

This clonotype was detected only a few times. CDR3 loop: CASSRGQVKNTGELFF. The DNA of the CDR3 is TGTGCCAGCAGCAGGGGGCAAGTCAAAAACACCGGGGAGCTGTTTTTT. The rearrangement uses TRBV6-5 and TRBJ2-2, with 8 bases aligning to TRBD1. This CDR3 has 16 residues. V shed 6 bases and J 2 bases; nucleotides not matched to a gene: 8. Looked up from germline, CDR1 is MNHEY and CDR2 is SVGAGI.

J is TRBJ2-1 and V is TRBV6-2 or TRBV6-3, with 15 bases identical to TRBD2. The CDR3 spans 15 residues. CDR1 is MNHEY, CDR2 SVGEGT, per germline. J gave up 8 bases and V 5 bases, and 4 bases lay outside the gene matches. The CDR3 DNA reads TGTGCCAGCAGTGGACTAGCGGGGGGGCCGGATGAGCAGTTCTTC. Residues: CASSGLAGGPDEQFF.

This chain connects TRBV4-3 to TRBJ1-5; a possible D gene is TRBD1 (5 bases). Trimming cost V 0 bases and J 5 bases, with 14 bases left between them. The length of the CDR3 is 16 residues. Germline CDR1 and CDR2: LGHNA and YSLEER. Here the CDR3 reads CASSQEAGQIYQPQHF. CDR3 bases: TGCGCCAGCAGCCAAGAGGCGGGGCAGATTTATCAGCCCCAGCATTTT.

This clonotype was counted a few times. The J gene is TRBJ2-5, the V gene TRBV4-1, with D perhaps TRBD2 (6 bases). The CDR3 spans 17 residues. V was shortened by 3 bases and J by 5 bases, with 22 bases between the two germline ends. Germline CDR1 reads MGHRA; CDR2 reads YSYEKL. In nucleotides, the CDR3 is TGCGCCAGCAGCCACCCAGTGGCGGGGAAGCTCGAGGAGACCCAGTACTTC. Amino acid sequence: CASSHPVAGKLEETQYF.

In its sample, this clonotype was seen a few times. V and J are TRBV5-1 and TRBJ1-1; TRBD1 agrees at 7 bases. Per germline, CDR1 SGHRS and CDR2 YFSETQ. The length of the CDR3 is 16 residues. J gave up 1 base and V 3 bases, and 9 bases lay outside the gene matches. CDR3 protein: CASSSSKTGRNTEAFF. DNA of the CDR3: TGCGCCAGCAGCTCATCGAAGACAGGGAGGAACACTGAAGCTTTCTTT.

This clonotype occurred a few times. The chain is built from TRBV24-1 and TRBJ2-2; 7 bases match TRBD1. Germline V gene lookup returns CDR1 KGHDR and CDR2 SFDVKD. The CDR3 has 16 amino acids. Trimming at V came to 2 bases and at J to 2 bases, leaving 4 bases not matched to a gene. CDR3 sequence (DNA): TGTGCCACCAGTGATTGGACAGGAATAAACACCGGGGAGCTGTTTTTT. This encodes CATSDWTGINTGELFF.